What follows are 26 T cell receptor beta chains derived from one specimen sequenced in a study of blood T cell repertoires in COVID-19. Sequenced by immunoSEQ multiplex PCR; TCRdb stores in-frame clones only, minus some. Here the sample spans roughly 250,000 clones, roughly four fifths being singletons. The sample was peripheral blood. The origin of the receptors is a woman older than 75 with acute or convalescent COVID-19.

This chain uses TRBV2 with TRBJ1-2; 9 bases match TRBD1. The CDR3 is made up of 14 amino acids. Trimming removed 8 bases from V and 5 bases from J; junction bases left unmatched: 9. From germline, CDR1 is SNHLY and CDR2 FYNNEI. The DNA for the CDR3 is TGTGCCAGCGACTCGGGGACAGGGACATATGGCTACACCTTC. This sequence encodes CASDSGTGTYGYTF. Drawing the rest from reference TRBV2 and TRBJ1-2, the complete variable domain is EPEVTQTPSHQVTQMGQEVILRCVPISNHLYFYWYRQILGQKVEFLVSFYNNEISEKSEIFDDQFSVERPDGSNFTLKIRSTKLEDSAMYFCASDSGTGTYGYTFGSGTRLTVV.

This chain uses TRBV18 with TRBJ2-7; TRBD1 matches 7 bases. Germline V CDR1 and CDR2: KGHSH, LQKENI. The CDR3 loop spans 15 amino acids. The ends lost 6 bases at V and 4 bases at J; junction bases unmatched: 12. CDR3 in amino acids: CASSTGVSGGYEQYF. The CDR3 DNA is TGTGCCAGCTCCACCGGGGTGTCAGGGGGTTACGAGCAGTACTTC.

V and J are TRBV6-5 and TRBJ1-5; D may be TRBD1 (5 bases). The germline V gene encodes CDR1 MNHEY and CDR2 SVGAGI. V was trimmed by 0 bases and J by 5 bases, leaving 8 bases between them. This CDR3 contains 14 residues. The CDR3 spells CASSYSAGYQPQHF. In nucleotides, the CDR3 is TGTGCCAGCAGTTACTCCGCAGGGTATCAGCCCCAGCATTTT.

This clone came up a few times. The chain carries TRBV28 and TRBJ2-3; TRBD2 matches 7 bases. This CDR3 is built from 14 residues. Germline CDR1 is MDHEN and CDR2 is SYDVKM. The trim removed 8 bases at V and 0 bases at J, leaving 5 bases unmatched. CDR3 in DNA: TGTGCCAGCGGCGGGGGAGCTAGCACAGATACGCAGTATTTT. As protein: CASGGGASTDTQYF.

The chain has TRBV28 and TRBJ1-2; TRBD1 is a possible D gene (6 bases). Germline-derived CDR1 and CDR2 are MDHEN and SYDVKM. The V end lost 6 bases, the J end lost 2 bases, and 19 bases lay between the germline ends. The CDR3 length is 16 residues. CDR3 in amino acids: CASSLDRDTLNYGYTF. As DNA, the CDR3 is TGTGCCAGCAGCCTTGACCGGGACACACTAAACTATGGCTACACCTTC.

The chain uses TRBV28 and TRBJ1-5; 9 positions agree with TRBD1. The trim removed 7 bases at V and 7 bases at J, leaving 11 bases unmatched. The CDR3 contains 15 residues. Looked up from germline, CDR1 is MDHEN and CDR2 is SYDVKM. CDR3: CASTRDRETHQPQHF. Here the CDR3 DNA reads TGTGCCAGCACCCGGGACAGGGAGACCCACCAGCCCCAGCATTTT.

CDR3 coding DNA: TGCGCCAGCGGCCCCGGGCCCGGGGAAAGGGAGGAGCAGTTCTTC. It encodes CASGPGPGEREEQFF. The chain employs TRBV5-1 and TRBJ2-1, with D possibly matching TRBD2 (5 bases). The germline V gene has CDR1 SGHRS and CDR2 YFSETQ. There are 15 residues in the CDR3. V was clipped by 7 bases and J by 10 bases, with 24 bases between them.

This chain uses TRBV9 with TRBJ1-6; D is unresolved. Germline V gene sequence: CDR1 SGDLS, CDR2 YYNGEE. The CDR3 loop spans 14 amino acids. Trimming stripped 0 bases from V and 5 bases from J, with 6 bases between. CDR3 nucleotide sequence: TGTGCCAGCAGCGTAGGGCAGGATAATTCACCCCTCCACTTT. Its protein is CASSVGQDNSPLHF.

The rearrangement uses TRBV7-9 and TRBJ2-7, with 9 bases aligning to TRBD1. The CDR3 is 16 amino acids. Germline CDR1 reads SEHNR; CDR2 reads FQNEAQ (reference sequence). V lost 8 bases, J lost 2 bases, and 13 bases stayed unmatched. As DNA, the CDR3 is TGTGCCAGCTTTGGGTTTCGGACAGGGGAGGCCTACGAGCAGTACTTC. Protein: CASFGFRTGEAYEQYF.

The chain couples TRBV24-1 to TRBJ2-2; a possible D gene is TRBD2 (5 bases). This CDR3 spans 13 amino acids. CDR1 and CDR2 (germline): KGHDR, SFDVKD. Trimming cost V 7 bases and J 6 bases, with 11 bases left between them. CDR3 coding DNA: TGTGCCACCAGCAGAGGGTCCCCCGGGGAGCTGTTTTTT. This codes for CATSRGSPGELFF.

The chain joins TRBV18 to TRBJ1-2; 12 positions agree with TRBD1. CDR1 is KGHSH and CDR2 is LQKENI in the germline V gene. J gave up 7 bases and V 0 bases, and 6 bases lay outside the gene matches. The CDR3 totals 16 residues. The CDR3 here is CASSPPGTGGASGYTF. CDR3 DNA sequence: TGTGCCAGCTCACCACCGGGGACAGGGGGCGCCTCTGGCTACACCTTC.

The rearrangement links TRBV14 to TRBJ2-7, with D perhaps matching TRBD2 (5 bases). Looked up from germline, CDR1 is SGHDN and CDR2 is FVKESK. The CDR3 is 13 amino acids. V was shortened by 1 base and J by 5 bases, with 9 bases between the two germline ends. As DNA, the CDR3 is TGTGCCAGCAGCCAAGCGGGGAGCAACGAGCAGTACTTC. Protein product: CASSQAGSNEQYF.

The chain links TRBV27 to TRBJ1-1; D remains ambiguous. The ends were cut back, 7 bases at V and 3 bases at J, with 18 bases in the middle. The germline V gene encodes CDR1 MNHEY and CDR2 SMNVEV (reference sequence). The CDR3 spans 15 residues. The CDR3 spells CASTELGFGDTEAFF. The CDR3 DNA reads TGTGCCAGCACCGAGCTCGGGTTCGGGGACACTGAAGCTTTCTTT.

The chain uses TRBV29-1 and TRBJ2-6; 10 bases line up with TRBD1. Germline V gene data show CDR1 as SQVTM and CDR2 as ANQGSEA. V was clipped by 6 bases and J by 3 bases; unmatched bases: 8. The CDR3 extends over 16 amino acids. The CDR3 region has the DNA TGCAGCGTCGAGACAGGGGGCCTTGGTGGGGCCAACGTCCTGACTTTC. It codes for CSVETGGLGGANVLTF.

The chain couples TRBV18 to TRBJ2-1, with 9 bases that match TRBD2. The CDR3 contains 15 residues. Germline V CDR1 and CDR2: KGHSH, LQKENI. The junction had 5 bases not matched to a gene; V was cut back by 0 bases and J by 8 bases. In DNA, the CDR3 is TGTGCCAGCTCACCACCAGCGGGGGGAAATTATGAGCAGTTCTTC. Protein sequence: CASSPPAGGNYEQFF.

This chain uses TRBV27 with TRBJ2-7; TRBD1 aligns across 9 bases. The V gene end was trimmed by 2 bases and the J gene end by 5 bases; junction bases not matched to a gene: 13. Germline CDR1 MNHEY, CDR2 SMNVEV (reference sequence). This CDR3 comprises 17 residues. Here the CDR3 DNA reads TGTGCCAGCAGTTTACGTAGTGGGACAGGGACCACCCACGAGCAGTACTTC. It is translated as CASSLRSGTGTTHEQYF.

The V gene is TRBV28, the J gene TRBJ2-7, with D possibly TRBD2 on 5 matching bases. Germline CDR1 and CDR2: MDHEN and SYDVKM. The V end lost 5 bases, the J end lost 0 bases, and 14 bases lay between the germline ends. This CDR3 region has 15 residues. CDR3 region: CASSLAGLSSYEQYF. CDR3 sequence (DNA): TGTGCCAGCAGTCTGGCCGGACTGAGCTCCTACGAGCAGTACTTC.

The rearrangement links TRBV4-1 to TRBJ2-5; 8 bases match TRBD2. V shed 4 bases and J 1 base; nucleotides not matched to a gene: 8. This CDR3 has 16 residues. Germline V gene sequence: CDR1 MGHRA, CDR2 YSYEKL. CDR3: CASSPPKAGAQETQYF. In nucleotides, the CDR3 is TGCGCCAGCAGCCCCCCTAAAGCGGGGGCCCAAGAGACCCAGTACTTC.

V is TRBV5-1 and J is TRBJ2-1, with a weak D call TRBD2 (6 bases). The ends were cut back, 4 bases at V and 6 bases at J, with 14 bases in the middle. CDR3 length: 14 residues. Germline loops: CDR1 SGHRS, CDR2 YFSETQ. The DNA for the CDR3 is TGCGCCAGCAGCCGCGGGGAACAGCTCAATGAGCAGTTCTTC. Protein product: CASSRGEQLNEQFF.

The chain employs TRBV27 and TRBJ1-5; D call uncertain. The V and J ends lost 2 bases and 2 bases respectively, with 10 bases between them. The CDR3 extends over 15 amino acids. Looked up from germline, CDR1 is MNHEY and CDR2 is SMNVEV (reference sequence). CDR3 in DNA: TGTGCCAGCAGTTTAGGGCCCGCTGGCAATCAGCCCCAGCATTTT. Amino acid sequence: CASSLGPAGNQPQHF.

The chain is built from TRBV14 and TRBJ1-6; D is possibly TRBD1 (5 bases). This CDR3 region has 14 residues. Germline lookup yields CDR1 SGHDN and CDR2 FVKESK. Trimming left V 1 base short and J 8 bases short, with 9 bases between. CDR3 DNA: TGTGCCAGCAGCCAAGGTTCAGGGTATTCACCCCTCCACTTT. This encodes CASSQGSGYSPLHF.

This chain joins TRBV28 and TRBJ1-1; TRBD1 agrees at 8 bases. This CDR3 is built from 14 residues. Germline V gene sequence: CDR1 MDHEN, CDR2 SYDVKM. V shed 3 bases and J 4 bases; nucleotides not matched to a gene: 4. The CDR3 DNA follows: TGTGCCAGCAGTTTGCGGACAGGGACCACTGAAGCTTTCTTT. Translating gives CASSLRTGTTEAFF. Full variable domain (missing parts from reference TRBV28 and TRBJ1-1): DVKVTQSSRYLVKRTGEKVFLECVQDMDHENMFWYRQDPGLGLRLIYFSYDVKMKEKGDIPEGYSVSREKKERFSLILESASTNQTSMYLCASSLRTGTTEAFFGQGTRLTVV.

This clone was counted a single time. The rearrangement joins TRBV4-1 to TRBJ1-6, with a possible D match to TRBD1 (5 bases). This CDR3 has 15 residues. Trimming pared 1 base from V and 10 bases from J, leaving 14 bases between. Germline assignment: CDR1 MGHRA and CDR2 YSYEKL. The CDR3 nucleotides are TGCGCCAGCAGCCAAGCCCCCGACCGGGGGTCACCCCTCCACTTT. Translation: CASSQAPDRGSPLHF.

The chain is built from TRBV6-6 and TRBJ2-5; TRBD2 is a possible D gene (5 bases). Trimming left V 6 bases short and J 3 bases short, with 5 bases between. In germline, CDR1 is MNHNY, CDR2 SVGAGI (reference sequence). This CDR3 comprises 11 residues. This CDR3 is CASRREETQYF. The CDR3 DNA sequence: TGTGCCAGCAGGAGGGAAGAGACCCAGTACTTC.

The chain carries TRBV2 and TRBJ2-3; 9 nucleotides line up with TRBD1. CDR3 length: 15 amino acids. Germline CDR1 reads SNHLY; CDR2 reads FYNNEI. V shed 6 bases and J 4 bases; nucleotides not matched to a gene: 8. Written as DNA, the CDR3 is TGTGCCAGCAGCTTTGGACAGGGGTGGGCAGATACGCAGTATTTT. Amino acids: CASSFGQGWADTQYF. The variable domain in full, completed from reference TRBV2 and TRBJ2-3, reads EPEVTQTPSHQVTQMGQEVILRCVPISNHLYFYWYRQILGQKVEFLVSFYNNEISEKSEIFDDQFSVERPDGSNFTLKIRSTKLEDSAMYFCASSFGQGWADTQYFGPGTRLTVL.

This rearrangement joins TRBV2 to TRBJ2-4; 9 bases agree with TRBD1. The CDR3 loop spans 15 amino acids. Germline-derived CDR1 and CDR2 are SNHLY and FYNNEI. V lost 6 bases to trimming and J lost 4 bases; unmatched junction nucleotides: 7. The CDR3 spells CASRIAGTGKNIQYF. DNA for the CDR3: TGTGCCAGCAGGATCGCCGGGACAGGGAAAAACATTCAGTACTTC.